The 3 T cell receptor beta chains below all came from one sample that was sequenced in a study of CD8+ T cells in alopecia areata. The sequencing template was cDNA reverse transcribed from extracted RNA. Using immunoSEQ multiplex PCR, the repertoire was profiled, and TCRdb retains in-frame clones only, with some absent. The profile covers hundreds of thousands of clones, with roughly two thirds appearing a single time and around 1.2% taken by the ten largest. This specimen consisted of CD4+ T cells sorted from blood, obtained at week 0. Receptors originate from a human donor with alopecia areata.

V usage is TRBV6-5 and J usage is TRBJ2-3; 9 nucleotides match TRBD1. Trimming cost V 6 bases and J 10 bases; bases outside gene matches: 5. This CDR3 has 12 amino acids. Germline V CDR1 and CDR2: MNHEY, SVGAGI. In nucleotides, the CDR3 is TGTGCCAGCAGCCAAGGACAGGGGCCGCAGTATTTT. This sequence encodes CASSQGQGPQYF.

The gene calls are TRBV30 and TRBJ2-5; 7 bases are a match to TRBD1. Germline trimming cut 5 bases from V and 7 bases from J; bases unmatched to any gene: 10. The CDR3 totals 13 residues. Per the germline V gene, CDR1 is GTSNPN and CDR2 is SVGIG (reference sequence). The CDR3 here is CAWEFRGTGTQYF. In DNA, the CDR3 is TGTGCCTGGGAATTCAGGGGGACGGGGACCCAGTACTTC. Full variable domain (remainder filled in from reference TRBV30 and TRBJ2-5): SQTIHQWPATLVQPVGSPLSLECTVEGTSNPNLYWYRQAAGRGLQLLFYSVGIGQISSEVPQNLSASRPQDRQFILSSKKLLLSDSGFYLCAWEFRGTGTQYFGPGTRLLVL.

The chain employs TRBV5-6 and TRBJ2-1; 11 nucleotides agree with TRBD2. Germline V gene lookup returns CDR1 SGHDT and CDR2 YYEEEE. This CDR3 contains 15 residues. Unmatched junction bases numbered 5, after V lost 4 bases and J lost 5 bases. The CDR3 loop reads CASSLSGGANNEQFF. CDR3 nucleotide sequence: TGTGCCAGCAGCCTTAGCGGGGGGGCAAACAATGAGCAGTTCTTC.